These 17 T cell receptor beta chains were all obtained from the same sample, sequenced in a study of beta chain features in type 1 diabetes. Reverse transcription of all isolated RNA meant that expressed TCRB transcripts were sequenced. The table came from immunoSEQ multiplex PCR; TCRdb's copy has only in-frame clones and leaves some out. The repertoire holds 200,000 to 250,000 clones, 12% to 15% seen once, with roughly 0.024% in the top ten. The specimen sequenced was naive CD4+ T cells from blood. These receptors were taken from a woman in her 40s in good health.

The chain employs TRBV10-2 and TRBJ1-6, with 7 positions matching TRBD1. Germline assignment: CDR1 WSHSY and CDR2 SAAADI. V dropped 7 bases and J dropped 7; count of bases not matched to a gene: 10. The CDR3 has 15 residues. Here the CDR3 reads CASNDRAWDNSPLHF. In nucleotides, the CDR3 is TGCGCCAGCAACGACAGGGCGTGGGACAATTCACCCCTCCACTTT.

This clone was picked up a small number of times. V is TRBV5-4 and J is TRBJ2-2, with a possible D match to TRBD2 (5 bases). The CDR3 extends over 14 amino acids. Germline CDR1 and CDR2: SGHNT and YYREEE (reference sequence). V was pared by 3 bases and J by 3 bases, with 9 bases between. CDR3 coding DNA: TGTGCCAGCAGCTGGGGAGAGTACACCGGGGAGCTGTTTTTT. Protein product: CASSWGEYTGELFF.

There are a few counts of this clone. The rearrangement joins TRBV18 to TRBJ2-2; TRBD2 matches at 7 bases. The CDR3 sequence is 17 residues long. V shed 0 bases, J shed 2 bases, and the junction held 6 bases outside the gene matches. Per the germline V gene, CDR1 is KGHSH and CDR2 is LQKENI. This chain's CDR3 is CASSPPWSGVNTGELFF. CDR3 DNA sequence: TGTGCCAGCTCACCACCGTGGAGCGGGGTAAACACCGGGGAGCTGTTTTTT.

The chain has TRBV10-3 and TRBJ1-2, with D uncertain. The CDR3 runs to 14 residues. Germline values: CDR1 ENHRY, CDR2 SYGVKD. V was cut by 4 bases and J by 2 bases, with 11 bases left in between. CDR3 DNA: TGTGCCATCAGTGGGGCCGGCGAGAACTATGGCTACACCTTC. Translating gives CAISGAGENYGYTF.

This clone came up a few times. The chain uses TRBV6-6 and TRBJ1-2; a weak D match, TRBD1 (5 bases). Trimming removed 2 bases at V and 1 base at J, with 5 bases between. This CDR3 region has 13 residues. Germline CDR1 is MNHNY and CDR2 is SVGAGI (reference sequence). In DNA form, the CDR3 reads TGTGCCAGCAGTTACGACAGTAACTATGGCTACACCTTC. Translating it yields CASSYDSNYGYTF.

The chain recombines TRBV7-6 with TRBJ1-2; no firm D call. Germline V CDR1 and CDR2: SGHVS, FNYEAQ. The V end was cut by 1 base, the J end by 8 bases, with 11 bases between. The CDR3 covers 13 residues. The CDR3 protein is CASSLVRGEGYTF. The CDR3 bases are TGTGCCAGCAGCTTAGTTCGGGGTGAGGGCTACACCTTC.

This clone was counted a few times. This chain uses TRBV5-4 with TRBJ1-1; the D gene is possibly TRBD1 (5 bases). V was pared by 1 base and J by 5 bases, with 6 bases between. Germline V gene lookup returns CDR1 SGHNT and CDR2 YYREEE (reference sequence). The CDR3 has 12 residues. The CDR3: CASSLRGTEAFF. DNA of the CDR3: TGTGCCAGCAGCTTGCGGGGGACTGAAGCTTTCTTT.

The gene calls are TRBV9 and TRBJ1-2; TRBD1 might be the D (6 bases). Between the trimmed V and J ends, which lost 2 bases and 7 bases, there was a span of 12 bases. Germline V gene lookup returns CDR1 SGDLS and CDR2 YYNGEE. The CDR3 totals 13 residues. The CDR3 here is CASSVWTDFGYTF. The CDR3 DNA sequence: TGTGCCAGCAGCGTGTGGACAGACTTTGGCTACACCTTC.

This clone came up a few times. V usage is TRBV6-5 and J usage is TRBJ1-4, with 11 positions matching TRBD1. The V gene end was trimmed by 5 bases and the J gene end by 7 bases; junction bases not matched to a gene: 3. The CDR3 sequence is 14 residues long. The germline V gene has CDR1 MNHEY and CDR2 SVGAGI. As DNA, the CDR3 is TGTGCCAGCAGTGGACAGGGGGCGCGTGAAAAACTGTTTTTT. It is translated as CASSGQGAREKLFF.

The V gene is TRBV19, the J gene TRBJ1-5, with unresolved D. This CDR3 is built from 15 residues. Trimming shortened V by 4 bases and J by 4 bases, and 14 bases separated the two germline ends. The V gene's germline CDR1 is LNHDA and CDR2 SQIVND (reference sequence). CDR3 protein: CASSTYERGNQPQHF. The CDR3 DNA reads TGTGCCAGTAGTACCTACGAGCGAGGGAATCAGCCCCAGCATTTT.

CDR3 bases: TGCAGCGTTGTAGTGGGAGGGGTCAATGAGCAGTTCTTC. Its translation is CSVVVGGVNEQFF. V usage is TRBV29-1 and J usage is TRBJ2-1, with 7 nucleotides matching TRBD2. The CDR3 is 13 amino acids. Germline V gene sequence: CDR1 SQVTM, CDR2 ANQGSEA. The trim removed 4 bases at V and 6 bases at J, leaving 6 bases unmatched.

The chain couples TRBV7-9 to TRBJ1-2, with D perhaps matching TRBD1 (6 bases). This CDR3 region has 16 residues. Germline V lookup: CDR1 SEHNR, CDR2 FQNEAQ (reference sequence). Trimming pared 3 bases from V and 2 bases from J, leaving 16 bases between. The CDR3 bases are TGTGCCAGCAGCTTCAACCCCGACAGGCAAAACTATGGCTACACCTTC. Protein: CASSFNPDRQNYGYTF. The full variable domain, in which reference TRBV7-9 and TRBJ1-2 provide the parts outside the CDR3, is DTGVSQNPRHKITKRGQNVTFRCDPISEHNRLYWYRQTLGQGPEFLTYFQNEAQLEKSRLLSDRFSAERPKGSFSTLEIQRTEQGDSAMYLCASSFNPDRQNYGYTFGSGTRLTVV.

The chain joins TRBV7-9 to TRBJ1-2, with TRBD1 matching over 7 bases. V lost 0 bases and J lost 4; bases outside the gene matches: 8. This CDR3 contains 16 residues. Germline CDR1 and CDR2: SEHNR and FQNEAQ (reference sequence). CDR3 in DNA: TGTGCCAGCAGCTTAGCGAGGGGGCAGGGACCCTATGGCTACACCTTC. Its translation is CASSLARGQGPYGYTF.

This sequence joins TRBV7-9 and TRBJ1-2; possible D gene TRBD1, 5 bases. Germline V CDR1 and CDR2: SEHNR, FQNEAQ (reference sequence). Trimming pared 5 bases from V and 7 bases from J, leaving 11 bases between. This CDR3 comprises 12 residues. The CDR3 protein is CASSKAQGGYTF. CDR3 coding DNA: TGTGCCAGCAGCAAAGCCCAGGGTGGCTACACCTTC.

The chain couples TRBV11-2 to TRBJ2-5; D perhaps matches TRBD2 (5 bases). This CDR3 spans 14 amino acids. CDR1 and CDR2 from the germline V gene are SGHAT and FQNNGV. V lost 5 bases and J 2 bases, leaving 12 bases between the germline ends. Here the CDR3 reads CASSLTRGQETQYF. For the CDR3, the DNA is TGTGCCAGCAGCCTTACACGGGGACAAGAGACCCAGTACTTC.

V is TRBV5-1 and J is TRBJ2-3, with 12 positions matching TRBD2. The V and J ends lost 4 bases and 4 bases, in that order; junction bases with no gene match: 4. CDR1 and CDR2 from the germline V gene are SGHRS and YFSETQ. CDR3 length equals 15 residues. The CDR3 bases are TGCGCCAGCAGCCCGAGGACTAGCGGGGCAGATACGCAGTATTTT. Amino acids: CASSPRTSGADTQYF.

This clone was seen more than once but under ten times. The genes are TRBV18 and TRBJ1-5; tentative D call: TRBD1 (6 bases). The CDR3 extends over 17 amino acids. The V and J ends lost 2 bases and 4 bases respectively, with 18 bases between them. CDR1 KGHSH and CDR2 LQKENI come from the germline V gene. This CDR3 reads CASSPNRGRGANQPQHF. CDR3 sequence (DNA): TGTGCCAGCTCACCAAATAGAGGTCGGGGGGCAAATCAGCCCCAGCATTTT.